The following is a T cell receptor (beta chain) sequence with its context. These data come from a study of blood T cell repertoires in COVID-19. Across the study: Samples of COVID-19 (acute and convalescent) were obtained from the United States, Italy and Spain. The analysed material was cDNA or gDNA that came from T cells, B-cell-depleted T cells, or PBMCs.

Germline V lookup: CDR1 DFQATT, CDR2 SNEGSKA (reference sequence). J was trimmed by 5 bases and V by 3 bases; bases with no gene match: 10. The length of the CDR3 is 15 residues. The protocol was immunoSEQ multiplex PCR, while the TCRdb copy is restricted to in-frame clones and leaves out a portion. The sample includes under 200,000 clones, 89% of them seen just once. This clonotype was sampled from a woman between 18 and 29 years old who had recovered from COVID-19. The V and J genes are TRBV20-1 and TRBJ2-7; 10 bases are shared with TRBD2. Sequenced: PBMCs or T cells enriched from blood (not recorded which). The CDR3, as DNA: TGCAGTGCTAGTCCAATGAGCGGGAGGGGCAACGAGCAGTACTTC. It encodes CSASPMSGRGNEQYF.